This T cell receptor (beta chain) was recovered during a study of T cells in Graves' hyperthyroidism and ophthalmopathy. Hyperthyroidism of Graves' type that showed no ophthalmopathy progression within 18 months was stable. Each patient was aged 18 to 65 and had newly diagnosed hyperthyroidism of under 2 months' duration. Clinicians diagnosed patients from clinical symptoms, serum thyroxine and TRAb, thyroid ultrasound and orbital computed tomography. Extraction of PBMCs used roughly 9.6 ml of fresh peripheral blood. Researchers took RNA transcripts and amplified the TCR beta CDR3 regions from them. HTBI primers were the set used in a first-round RT-PCR of the TCR CDR3. TCRdb re-derived calls from the multiplex PCR reads in MiXCR, one entry per CDR3 protein. Here the sample spans 210,000 or so distinct CDR3 sequences, under 20% being singletons. The TCR was taken from a man between 50 and 59 years old with Graves' hyperthyroidism. Sequences were obtained from blood.

DNA for the CDR3: TGTGCCAGCAGCCCAGCGGGAGTCGTCGATACGCAGTATTTT. Translating it yields CASSPAGVVDTQYF. The genes are TRBV28 and TRBJ2-3, with 8 bases lining up with TRBD2. Unmatched junction bases numbered 8, after V lost 6 bases and J lost 6 bases. From germline, CDR1 is MDHEN and CDR2 SYDVKM. The CDR3 is 14 amino acids.